Below, one T cell receptor beta chain is given with its context. The antigen is undetermined. With a J-beta primer mix and a sample-barcoded 5' primer, a second PCR ran roughly 6 to 11 cycles. TCRdb reprocessed the 5' RACE reads via MiXCR and lists one record per CDR3 protein. The sample has hundreds of thousands of distinct CDR3 sequences; around 48% are singletons. The germline V gene has CDR1 MDHEN and CDR2 SYDVKM. The V and J ends lost 4 bases and 2 bases respectively, with 13 bases between them. CDR3 length: 15 amino acids. This entry belongs to a study of blood T cells in healthy people across ages. Study-wide findings and caveats: Strong correlation existed between TCR beta diversity and naive T cell percentage. With age, beta diversity per million T cells declined roughly linearly, significantly by approximately 40. Researchers said unsorted PBMCs prevented a conclusive naive versus antigen-experienced comparison.

The V call is TRBV28, the J call TRBJ2-3; D may be TRBD2 (6 bases). The clonotype comes from a man under 40 in good health. Sequencing used blood. In DNA form, the CDR3 reads TGTGCCAGCAGTTCCTACGCGGGGTACACAGATACGCAGTATTTT. Protein: CASSSYAGYTDTQYF. The whole variable domain, filled in from reference TRBV28 and TRBJ2-3, reads DVKVTQSSRYLVKRTGEKVFLECVQDMDHENMFWYRQDPGLGLRLIYFSYDVKMKEKGDIPEGYSVSREKKERFSLILESASTNQTSMYLCASSSYAGYTDTQYFGPGTRLTVL.